This T cell receptor beta chain was obtained from a study of blood T cells in healthy people across ages. Of note for this clonotype: One end of the junction does not line up with germline, which may come from a read error.

The CDR3 has 14 residues. CDR1 is SGHRS, CDR2 YFSETQ, per germline. The authors ran a second PCR of about 6 to 12 cycles using a sample-barcoded 5' primer and a J-beta primer mix. TCRdb reanalysed the 5' RACE reads using MiXCR and keeps one entry per CDR3 protein. The repertoire has some 1.4 million distinct CDR3 sequences, roughly 40% of them found once; the top ten carry 7.9%. V usage is TRBV5-1 and J usage is TRBJ2-1; 7 positions match TRBD1. Sequences were obtained from blood. The source is a woman under 30 in good health. This CDR3 is CASSSGQSYNERFF. DNA of the CDR3: TGCGCCAGCAGCTCGGGACAGTCATACAATGAGCGGTTCTTC. The whole variable domain, filled in from reference TRBV5-1 and TRBJ2-1, reads KAGVTQTPRYLIKTRGQQVTLSCSPISGHRSVSWYQQTPGQGLQFLFEYFSETQRNKGNFPGRFSGRQFSNSRSEMNVSTLELGDSALYLCASSSGQSYNERFFGPGTRLTVL.